This T cell receptor beta chain came from a study of OX40 agonist ivuxolimab in advanced cancers. Study-level background: Ivuxolimab was a fully human IgG2 agonistic monoclonal antibody targeting the costimulatory receptor OX40 (CD134). Intravenous ivuxolimab was administered to patients every 2 weeks at six dose levels: 0.01, 0.1, 0.3, 1.5, 3 and 10 mg/kg. Of the roughly 53 patients in dose escalation, about 19 had hepatocellular carcinoma, around 15 had melanoma, 9 had renal cell carcinoma and 9 had head and neck cancer. In the dose-escalation cohort, 70% to 85% of patients were male, and the mean age was roughly 60 years, with a range of about 20 to 90. Patients were allowed to have had prior anti-PD-1, anti-PD-L1 or anti-CTLA-4 therapy, and approximately 37% of the dose-escalation patients had been treated with checkpoint inhibitors. Partial responses were achieved by three dose-escalation patients, of whom one had hepatocellular carcinoma and two had cutaneous melanoma. Peripheral TCRbeta sequencing was intended to test whether TCR sequence diversity was altered and clonal T-cell expansion was caused by ivuxolimab. The paper describes the monotherapy dose-escalation part (N ≈ 51 patients) of the phase I trial of ivuxolimab.

The V end loses 3 bases and the J end loses 5 bases, and a stretch of 11 bases separates them. CDR3 length: 13 amino acids, cysteine to phenylalanine. Of the read, only the CDR3 DNA is kept; its 39 bases are in frame from base 1. The germline V gene (reference sequence) yields MNHNY for CDR1 and SVGAGI for CDR2. For sequencing of the TCRbeta CDR3 region, genomic DNA was extracted from the sorted cells. The immunoSEQ Assay was used to sequence the TCRbeta CDR3 regions. In its TCRdb copy, this immuneACCESS table keeps in-frame sequences only and misses some clones. Where compared with another copy, unresolved V genes explain less than half of these, and the others have no known cause. This sample comprises 72,000 or so clones, 81% of them detected only once. The top ten hold 5% of the sample. Patients with autoimmune disease history or receiving systemic immunosuppression were excluded from the trial. Peripheral blood for TCR sequencing was collected from all dose cohorts at baseline, on cycle 4 day 1, and on cycle 7 day 1. Samples were obtained from an open-label, multicenter, first-in-human phase I dose-escalation trial of ivuxolimab. Adults with locally advanced or metastatic melanoma, renal cell carcinoma, hepatocellular carcinoma or head and neck squamous cell carcinoma were enrolled in the trial. CD4+ and CD8+ T cells were sorted separately from peripheral blood before TCR sequencing.

Results the study describes overall, beyond this receptor: At doses from 0.1 to 3.0 mg/kg, clonal expansion was seen in both CD4+ and CD8+ blood T cells between baseline and week 6. Low levels of normalized T-cell clonal expansion were also shown by some nonresponding patients. After ivuxolimab, expanded clones were on average more numerous among CD8+ T cells than among CD4+ T cells. The antigen specificity of the clonally expanded peripheral T cells was not determined. Partial responders in the 0.1-3.0 mg/kg groups had among the lowest normalized peripheral clonal expansion, especially among CD8+ T cells.

This clone has just one count. Its antigen specificity is not known. No much larger clonotype is one base removed from it; base qualities were not supplied. This receptor chain uses TRBV6-6 and TRBJ2-7; the D gene is possibly TRBD1, with 5 bases matching. The clonotype originates from an adult with an advanced solid tumor such as melanoma, head and neck, liver or kidney cancer. Sequenced material: CD4+ or CD8+ T cells sorted from blood, taken in a trial of the OX40 agonist ivuxolimab. The CDR3 in this case is CASSYVSGNEQYF. The DNA sequence follows: TGTGCCAGCAGTTATGTGTCAGGGAACGAGCAGTACTTC.